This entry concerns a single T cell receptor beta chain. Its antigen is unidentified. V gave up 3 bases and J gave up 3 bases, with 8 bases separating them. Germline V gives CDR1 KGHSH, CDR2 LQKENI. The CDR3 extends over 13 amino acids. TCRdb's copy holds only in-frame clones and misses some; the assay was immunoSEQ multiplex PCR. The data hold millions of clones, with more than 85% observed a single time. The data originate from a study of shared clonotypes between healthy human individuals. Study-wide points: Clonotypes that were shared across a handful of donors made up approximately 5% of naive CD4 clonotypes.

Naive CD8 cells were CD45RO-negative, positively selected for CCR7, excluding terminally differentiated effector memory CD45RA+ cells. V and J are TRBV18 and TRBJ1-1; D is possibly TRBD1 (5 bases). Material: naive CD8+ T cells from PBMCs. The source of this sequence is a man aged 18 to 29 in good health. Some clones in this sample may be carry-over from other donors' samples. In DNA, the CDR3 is TGTGCCAGCTCACCTCCGGGACACACTGAAGCTTTCTTT. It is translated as CASSPPGHTEAFF.